This T cell receptor beta chain was sequenced for a study of T cells after yellow fever vaccination. Across the study: Some fractions had low cell numbers, and these were prepared with SMART-Seq v4 Ultra Low Input.

CDR3 length equals 16 residues. CDR1 and CDR2 from the germline V gene are LGHDT and YNNKEL (reference sequence). V was cut by 7 bases and J by 3 bases, with 21 bases left in between. General study findings and limits: Contamination by abundant bulk-population clonotypes could be present in FACS-sorted repertoires. The secondary response was weaker but peaked faster, day 5 versus 15.

Note on this clonotype: Its target is unknown.

Researchers made TCR cDNA using 5'RACE template switching, and this step added a universal primer site and UMIs. A single record per CDR3 protein comes from TCRdb applying MiXCR to the 5' RACE reads. The data show under 100,000 distinct CDR3 sequences, about 5.8% seen once. V is TRBV3-1 and J is TRBJ2-5, with D possibly TRBD2 on 6 matching bases. Source: CD8+ T cells sorted from PBMCs, taken 10 days after the yellow fever booster vaccination. This TCR came from a man aged 18 to 29 who received the YFV17D yellow fever vaccine. The chain's CDR3 is CASTNFGGGGEETQYF. The CDR3 DNA is TGTGCCAGCACTAACTTCGGGGGTGGCGGGGAAGAGACCCAGTACTTC.